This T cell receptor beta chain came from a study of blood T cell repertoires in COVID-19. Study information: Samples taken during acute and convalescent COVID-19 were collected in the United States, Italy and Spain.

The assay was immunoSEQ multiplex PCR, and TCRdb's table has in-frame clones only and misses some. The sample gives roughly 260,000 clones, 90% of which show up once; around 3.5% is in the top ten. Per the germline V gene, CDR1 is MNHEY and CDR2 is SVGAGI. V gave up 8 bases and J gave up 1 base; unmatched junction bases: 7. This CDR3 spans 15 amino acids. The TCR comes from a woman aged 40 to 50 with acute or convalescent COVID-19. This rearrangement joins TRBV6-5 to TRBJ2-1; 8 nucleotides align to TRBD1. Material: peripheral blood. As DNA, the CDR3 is TGTGCCAGCGTCCAGGGGGCCAGGTCCTACAATGAGCAGTTCTTC. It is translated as CASVQGARSYNEQFF.